The 16 T cell receptor beta chains below all came from one sample that was sequenced in a study of control samples from healthy donors and cancer patients. Sequencing was performed with immunoSEQ multiplex PCR; in TCRdb, only in-frame clones are kept and a portion is missing. The sample shows over 85,000 clones, around 89% of them seen only once. The sequenced material came from PBMCs. These receptors were taken from a woman aged 55-70 years with lung cancer.

The chain joins TRBV18 to TRBJ2-7; the D gene is possibly TRBD2 (5 bases). Germline V gives CDR1 KGHSH, CDR2 LQKENI. CDR3 length: 13 amino acids. Trimming pared 3 bases from V and 5 bases from J, leaving 11 bases between. CDR3 sequence reads: CASSPEMGDEQYF. Here the CDR3 DNA reads TGTGCCAGCTCACCGGAAATGGGAGACGAGCAGTACTTC.

V and J are TRBV27 and TRBJ1-2; D ambiguous. The CDR3 is 15 amino acids. V was clipped by 7 bases and J by 8 bases, with 23 bases between them. The germline CDR1 and CDR2 sequences are MNHEY and SMNVEV (reference sequence). This CDR3 is CASTTASRGSWGYTF. The DNA for the CDR3 is TGTGCCAGCACCACCGCGAGCCGGGGTTCTTGGGGCTACACCTTC.

The rearrangement links TRBV18 to TRBJ2-1, with 11 positions matching TRBD1. V shed 6 bases, J shed 8 bases, and the junction held 12 bases outside the gene matches. Per the germline V gene, CDR1 is KGHSH and CDR2 is LQKENI. This CDR3 is 16 amino acids long. The CDR3 here is CASSQNQGQGVHEQFF. The CDR3 DNA reads TGTGCCAGCTCCCAGAATCAGGGACAGGGGGTTCATGAGCAGTTCTTC.

The chain recombines TRBV6-2 or TRBV6-3 with TRBJ2-3; D possibly corresponds to TRBD2 (7 bases). The V and J ends lost 2 bases and 6 bases respectively, with 12 bases between them. The germline gives CDR1 MNHEY, CDR2 SVGEGT. The CDR3 is 14 amino acids. The CDR3 loop is CASSYGGARDTQYF. The CDR3 DNA follows: TGTGCCAGCAGTTACGGGGGGGCGAGGGATACGCAGTATTTT.

V gene TRBV6-1 combines with J gene TRBJ1-4; TRBD1 matches 7 bases. Germline CDR1 reads MNHNS; CDR2 reads SASEGT. CDR3 length equals 15 residues. Trimming at V came to 3 bases and at J to 4 bases, leaving 5 bases not matched to a gene. CDR3 bases: TGTGCCAGCAGTGATCGACAGGGCCTTAATGAAAAACTGTTTTTT. Its translation is CASSDRQGLNEKLFF.

This clone was observed a single time. The chain employs TRBV15 and TRBJ1-2, with a tentative D call TRBD1 (5 bases). This CDR3 is 16 amino acids long. The V gene lost 0 bases and the J gene lost 2 bases, with 13 bases spanning the gap. The germline V gene encodes CDR1 LNHNV and CDR2 YYDKDF (reference sequence). The CDR3 loop is CATSRDLGALNYGYTF. In DNA form, the CDR3 reads TGTGCCACCAGCAGAGATCTAGGGGCTTTAAACTATGGCTACACCTTC.

V gene TRBV3-1 (or the pseudogene TRBV3-2) combines with J gene TRBJ1-5, with D possibly being TRBD1 (6 bases). The V gene lost 1 base and the J gene lost 4 bases, with 20 bases spanning the gap. The CDR3 loop spans 18 amino acids. Per germline, CDR1 LGHDT and CDR2 YNNKEL (reference sequence). CDR3: CASSQAPGQTWGNQPQHF. CDR3 bases: TGTGCCAGCAGCCAAGCCCCCGGACAGACGTGGGGAAATCAGCCCCAGCATTTT.

The chain joins TRBV7-9 to TRBJ2-2; D may be TRBD1 (6 bases). V lost 5 bases and J 1 base, leaving 8 bases between the germline ends. Germline V gene lookup returns CDR1 SEHNR and CDR2 FQNEAQ (reference sequence). The CDR3 spans 14 residues. CDR3 region: CASSPQGNTGELFF. The DNA of the CDR3 is TGTGCCAGCAGCCCACAGGGGAACACCGGGGAGCTGTTTTTT.

J is TRBJ1-2 and V is TRBV7-2, with D uncertain. V lost 2 bases, J lost 6 bases, and 10 bases lay in between. Per germline, CDR1 SGHTA and CDR2 FQGNSA. The CDR3 is made up of 13 amino acids. The CDR3 DNA reads TGTGCCAGCAGCTTATTGCGGACGGATGGCTACACCTTC. It yields the protein CASSLLRTDGYTF.

The CDR3 here is CASSQPPGQMNTEAFF. In DNA form, the CDR3 reads TGCGCCAGCAGCCAACCCCCGGGACAGATGAACACTGAAGCTTTCTTT. V usage is TRBV4-1 and J usage is TRBJ1-1, with 7 bases matching TRBD1. Germline-derived CDR1 and CDR2 are MGHRA and YSYEKL. J lost 0 bases, V lost 2 bases, and 6 bases had no gene match. The length of the CDR3 is 16 residues.

V and J are TRBV7-8 and TRBJ1-4, with no clear D. This CDR3 comprises 14 residues. CDR1 is SGHVS and CDR2 is FQNEAQ in the germline V gene. V lost 2 bases, J lost 6 bases, and 10 bases lay in between. The CDR3: CASSLMTEDEKLFF. The CDR3 DNA is TGTGCCAGCAGCTTAATGACCGAGGATGAAAAACTGTTTTTT.

V is TRBV19 and J is TRBJ1-2; 9 bases fit TRBD1. The CDR3 extends over 15 amino acids. Germline assignment: CDR1 LNHDA and CDR2 SQIVND (reference sequence). The V segment lost 5 bases and the J segment 2 bases; nucleotides outside the gene matches: 6. CDR3 loop: CASSPHDRGNYGYTF. Written as DNA, the CDR3 is TGTGCCAGTAGTCCCCACGACAGGGGGAACTATGGCTACACCTTC.

V is TRBV9 and J is TRBJ1-4, with D hard to call. The V gene lost 0 bases and the J gene lost 11 bases, with 11 bases spanning the gap. CDR3 length: 13 amino acids. Germline CDR1 reads SGDLS; CDR2 reads YYNGEE. The CDR3 DNA sequence: TGTGCCAGCAGCGTAGAGGGAGGGAGGAAACTGTTTTTT. Its protein product is CASSVEGGRKLFF.

The rearrangement uses TRBV5-4 and TRBJ1-1, with 8 nucleotides matching TRBD1. Per the germline V gene, CDR1 is SGHNT and CDR2 is YYREEE (reference sequence). The length of the CDR3 is 16 residues. V dropped 3 bases and J dropped 2; count of bases not matched to a gene: 9. The CDR3 DNA reads TGTGCCAGCAGCTACCTAACAGGGGGTATAAACACTGAAGCTTTCTTT. Amino acids: CASSYLTGGINTEAFF.

The rearrangement uses TRBV12-3 or TRBV12-4 and TRBJ1-6; no clear D. The CDR3 extends over 11 amino acids. Trimming removed 2 bases from V and 12 bases from J, with 5 bases in between. The CDR3: CASSLSGPLHF. Written as DNA, the CDR3 is TGTGCCAGCAGTTTATCTGGACCCCTCCACTTT.

This chain uses TRBV18 with TRBJ2-5, with TRBD1 matching 7 bases. Germline V lookup: CDR1 KGHSH, CDR2 LQKENI. The V and J ends lost 1 base and 5 bases, in that order; junction bases with no gene match: 7. This CDR3 is 15 amino acids long. The CDR3 bases are TGTGCCAGCTCACCACAAGACAGGGTCGGGGAGACCCAGTACTTC. Translating it yields CASSPQDRVGETQYF.